This T cell receptor (beta chain) was found in a study of blood T cell repertoires in COVID-19. Whole-study context: Italy, Spain and the United States were the sources of the convalescent and acute COVID-19 samples.

Clones were sequenced by immunoSEQ multiplex PCR, and TCRdb holds only the in-frame ones, with some missing. The table has a few hundred thousand clones, 80% to 85% seen once. The CDR3 covers 14 residues. The germline V gene encodes CDR1 LNHDA and CDR2 SQIVND (reference sequence). The germline V and J ends were trimmed by 10 bases and 3 bases, with 19 bases remaining between them. The receptor's source is a human donor in a cohort sampled during active COVID-19. The sequenced sample consisted of peripheral blood. The V gene is TRBV19, the J gene TRBJ2-7; possibly TRBD2 for D (6 bases). The CDR3 DNA reads as TGTGCCACCCGCTCCGGGACTTCCTTCTACGAGCAGTACTTC. Translation gives CATRSGTSFYEQYF.